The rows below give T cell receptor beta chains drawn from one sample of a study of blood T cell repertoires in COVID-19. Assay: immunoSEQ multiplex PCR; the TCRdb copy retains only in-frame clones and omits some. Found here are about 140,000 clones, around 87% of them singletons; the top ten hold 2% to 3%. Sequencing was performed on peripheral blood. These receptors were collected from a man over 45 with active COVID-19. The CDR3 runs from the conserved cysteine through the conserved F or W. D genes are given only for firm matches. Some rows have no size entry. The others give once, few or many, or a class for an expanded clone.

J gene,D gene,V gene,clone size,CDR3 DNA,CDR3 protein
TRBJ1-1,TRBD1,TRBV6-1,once,TGTGCCAGCAGTGAGCCAGGGGGTTCTGCTGAAGCTTTCTTT,CASSEPGGSAEAFF
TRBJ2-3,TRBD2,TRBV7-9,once,TGTGCCAGCAGACCTCGGACTAGCGGGGGGAATACGCAGTATTTT,CASRPRTSGGNTQYF
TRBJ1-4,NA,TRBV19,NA,TGTGCCAGTAGTTCGATCGGGGAAATTAATGAAAAACTGTTTTTT,CASSSIGEINEKLFF
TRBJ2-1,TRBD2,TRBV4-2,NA,TGTGCCAGCAGCCAAGTTGCCAGCGGGGGAACCTACAATGAGCAGTTCTTC,CASSQVASGGTYNEQFF
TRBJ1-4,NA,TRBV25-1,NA,TGTGCCAGCAGTGAGGCCGGGTCAGGGGAAAAACTGTTTTTT,CASSEAGSGEKLFF
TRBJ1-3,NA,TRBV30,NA,TGTGCCTTCACATTTACCTCTGGAAACACCATATATTTT,CAFTFTSGNTIYF
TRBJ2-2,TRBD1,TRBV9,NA,TGTGCCAGCAGCAAAATAGGACAGGGCGCCGGGGAGCTGTTTTTT,CASSKIGQGAGELFF
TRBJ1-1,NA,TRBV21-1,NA,TGTGCCAGCAGCAAAGCGCTTCAGAGGGTCCCTTCCAGGGGCCGCGCTTTCTTT,CASSKALQRVPSRGRAFF
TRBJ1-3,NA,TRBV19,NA,TGTGCCAGTAGTGGGCGGACGGGGAGATCTGGAAACACCATATATTTT,CASSGRTGRSGNTIYF
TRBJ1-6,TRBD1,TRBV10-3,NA,TGTGCCATCAGGGCGGACAGGGGGTGGAATTCACCCCTCCACTTT,CAIRADRGWNSPLHF
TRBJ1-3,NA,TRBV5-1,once,TGCGCCAGCAGCTTGGGGGGGGACACCATATATTTT,CASSLGGDTIYF
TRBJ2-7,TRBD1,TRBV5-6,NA,TGTGCCAGCAGCGCCTGGACAGGGGGATACGAGCAGTACTTC,CASSAWTGGYEQYF
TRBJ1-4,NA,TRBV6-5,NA,TGTGCCAGCAGAGCCATCGGGGGGTTTGGGGAAAAACTGTTTTTT,CASRAIGGFGEKLFF
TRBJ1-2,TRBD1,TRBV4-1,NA,TGCGCCAGCAGCCAAGCCCAGGGGGTACTCTATGGCTACACCTTC,CASSQAQGVLYGYTF